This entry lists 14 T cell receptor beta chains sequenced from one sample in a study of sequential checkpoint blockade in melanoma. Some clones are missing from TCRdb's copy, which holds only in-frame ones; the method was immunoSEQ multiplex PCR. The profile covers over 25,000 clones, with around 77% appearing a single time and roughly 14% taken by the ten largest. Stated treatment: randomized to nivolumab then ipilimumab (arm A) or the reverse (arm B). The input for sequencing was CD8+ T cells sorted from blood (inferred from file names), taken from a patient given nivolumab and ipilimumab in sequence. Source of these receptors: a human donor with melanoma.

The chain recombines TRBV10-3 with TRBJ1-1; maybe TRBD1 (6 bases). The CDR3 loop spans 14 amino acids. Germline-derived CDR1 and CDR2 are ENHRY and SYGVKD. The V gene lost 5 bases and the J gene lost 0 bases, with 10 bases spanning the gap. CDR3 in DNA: TGTGCCATCAGTCGGACAGACATGAACACTGAAGCTTTCTTT. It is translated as CAISRTDMNTEAFF.

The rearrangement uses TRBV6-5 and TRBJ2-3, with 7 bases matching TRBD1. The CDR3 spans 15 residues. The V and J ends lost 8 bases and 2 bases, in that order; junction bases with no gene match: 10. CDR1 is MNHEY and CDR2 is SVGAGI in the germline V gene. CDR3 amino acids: CASALGGSITDTQYF. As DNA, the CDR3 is TGTGCCAGCGCTTTAGGGGGCTCTATCACAGATACGCAGTATTTT.

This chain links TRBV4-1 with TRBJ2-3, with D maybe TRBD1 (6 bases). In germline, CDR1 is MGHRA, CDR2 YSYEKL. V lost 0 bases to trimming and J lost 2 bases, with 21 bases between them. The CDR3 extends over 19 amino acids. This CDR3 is CASSQDRLTPTGHTDTQYF. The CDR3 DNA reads TGCGCCAGCAGCCAAGATCGACTTACCCCGACAGGCCACACAGATACGCAGTATTTT.

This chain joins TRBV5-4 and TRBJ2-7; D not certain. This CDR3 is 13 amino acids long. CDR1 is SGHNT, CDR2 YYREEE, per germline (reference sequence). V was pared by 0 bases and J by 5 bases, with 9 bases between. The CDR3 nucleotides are TGTGCCAGCAGCTTGGATCGGTTCGACGAGCAGTACTTC. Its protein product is CASSLDRFDEQYF.

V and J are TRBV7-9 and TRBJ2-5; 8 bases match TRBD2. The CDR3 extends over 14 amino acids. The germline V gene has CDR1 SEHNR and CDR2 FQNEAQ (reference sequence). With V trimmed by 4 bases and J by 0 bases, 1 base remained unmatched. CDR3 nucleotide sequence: TGTGCCAGCAGCTCACTAGCGGACCAAGAGACCCAGTACTTC. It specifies CASSSLADQETQYF.

The CDR3 DNA is TGCGCCAGCAGTGAGTCAGGGGCAGGGGGGAACACTGAAGCTTTCTTT. Encoded protein: CASSESGAGGNTEAFF. The rearrangement uses TRBV10-2 and TRBJ1-1; 7 nucleotides match TRBD1. The CDR3 totals 16 residues. CDR1 is WSHSY and CDR2 is SAAADI in the germline V gene. V trimming: 0 bases; J trimming: 1 base; junction bases outside the gene matches: 5.

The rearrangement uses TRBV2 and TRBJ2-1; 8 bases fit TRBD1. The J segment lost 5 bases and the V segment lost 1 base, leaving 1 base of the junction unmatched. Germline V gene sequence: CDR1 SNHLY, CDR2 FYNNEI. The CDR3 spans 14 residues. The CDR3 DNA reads TGTGCCAGCAGTGAAGGGACAGGGAACAATGAGCAGTTCTTC. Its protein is CASSEGTGNNEQFF.

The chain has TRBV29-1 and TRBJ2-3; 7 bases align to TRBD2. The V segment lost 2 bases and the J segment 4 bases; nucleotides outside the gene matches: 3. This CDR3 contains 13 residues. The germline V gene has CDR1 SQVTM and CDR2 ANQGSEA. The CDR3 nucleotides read TGCAGCGTTGAAAGGGAGGGCCCAGATACGCAGTATTTT. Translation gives CSVEREGPDTQYF.

In nucleotides, the CDR3 is TGTGCCTGGGACGACAGGGAGAGTGGCTATGGCTACACCTTC. As protein: CAWDDRESGYGYTF. The chain links TRBV30 to TRBJ1-2; 7 bases align to TRBD1. The CDR3 consists of 14 residues. Trimming at V came to 5 bases and at J to 4 bases, leaving 10 bases not matched to a gene. Germline V gene lookup returns CDR1 GTSNPN and CDR2 SVGIG (reference sequence).

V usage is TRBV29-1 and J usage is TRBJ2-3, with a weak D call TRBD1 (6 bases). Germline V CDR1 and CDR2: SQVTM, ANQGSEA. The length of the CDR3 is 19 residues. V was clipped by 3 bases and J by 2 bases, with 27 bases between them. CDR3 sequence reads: CSVEGLGVLTGFVTDTQYF. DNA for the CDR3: TGCAGCGTTGAGGGGTTGGGGGTTTTAACAGGGTTCGTCACAGATACGCAGTATTTT.

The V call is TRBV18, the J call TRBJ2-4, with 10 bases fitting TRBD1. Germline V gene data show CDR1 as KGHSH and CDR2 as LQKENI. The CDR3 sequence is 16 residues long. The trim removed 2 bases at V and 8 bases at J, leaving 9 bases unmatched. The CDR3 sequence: CASSPVSDRGEDIQYF. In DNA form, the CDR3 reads TGTGCCAGCTCACCAGTTTCGGACAGGGGGGAAGACATTCAGTACTTC.

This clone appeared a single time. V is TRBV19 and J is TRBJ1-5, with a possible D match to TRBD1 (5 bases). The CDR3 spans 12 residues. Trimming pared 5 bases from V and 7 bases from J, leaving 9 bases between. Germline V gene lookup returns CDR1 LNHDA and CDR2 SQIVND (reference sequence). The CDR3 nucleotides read TGTGCCAGTAGTGGTTCAGGGCAGCCCCAGCATTTT. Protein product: CASSGSGQPQHF.

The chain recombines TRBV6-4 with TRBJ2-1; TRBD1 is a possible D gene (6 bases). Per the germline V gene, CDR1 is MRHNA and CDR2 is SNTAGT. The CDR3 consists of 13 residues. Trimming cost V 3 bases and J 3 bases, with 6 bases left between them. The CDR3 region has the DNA TGTGCCAGCAGTGAGACAGGCTACAATGAGCAGTTCTTC. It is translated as CASSETGYNEQFF.

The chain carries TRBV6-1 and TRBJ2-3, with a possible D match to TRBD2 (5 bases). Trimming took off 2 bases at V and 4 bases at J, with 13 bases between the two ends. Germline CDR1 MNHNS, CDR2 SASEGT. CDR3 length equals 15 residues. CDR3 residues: CASSEWGSVSDTQYF. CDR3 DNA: TGTGCCAGCAGTGAATGGGGTAGCGTCTCAGATACGCAGTATTTT.